These 9 T cell receptor beta chains were all obtained from the same sample, sequenced in a study of blood T cells in healthy people across ages. PCR was performed a second time for roughly 6 to 12 cycles using a sample-barcoded 5' primer and a J-beta primer mix. In TCRdb, the 5' RACE reads were re-called with MiXCR into one record per CDR3 protein. The sample contains roughly 700,000 distinct CDR3 sequences, 32% of which appear only once. Source material: blood. These receptors all come from a woman aged 80 or older in good health.

The V gene is TRBV7-2, the J gene TRBJ1-6, with 10 nucleotides matching TRBD1. Germline V lookup: CDR1 SGHTA, CDR2 FQGNSA. V shed 3 bases and J 9 bases; nucleotides not matched to a gene: 8. The CDR3 contains 16 residues. The CDR3 protein is CASSFTGTGVASPLHF. In nucleotides, the CDR3 is TGTGCCAGCAGCTTCACCGGGACAGGGGTGGCTTCACCCCTCCACTTT.

In this sample, this clonotype turned up many times. A read error may explain this, as a much larger clone is one base away. The V call is TRBV5-1, the J call TRBJ2-1; 9 bases are shared with TRBD1. Germline V gene data show CDR1 as SGHRS and CDR2 as YFSETQ. Trimming removed 4 bases from V and 8 bases from J; junction bases left unmatched: 10. This CDR3 comprises 15 residues. The CDR3 region has the DNA TGCGCCAGCAGCGGCTGGGACAGGGCGGGGGATGAGCAGTTCTTC. Its protein is CASSGWDRAGDEQFF.

The table lists this clonotype with many counts. The rearrangement links TRBV10-3 to TRBJ2-1; D is perhaps TRBD1 (5 bases). Trimming left V 7 bases short and J 4 bases short, with 11 bases between. Germline assignment: CDR1 ENHRY and CDR2 SYGVKD. This CDR3 comprises 13 residues. CDR3 in DNA: TGTGCCATCATCCCCGACAGTTACAATGAGCAGTTCTTC. Translation: CAIIPDSYNEQFF.

The chain has TRBV5-1 and TRBJ2-1, with TRBD1 matching 7 bases. V was pared by 9 bases and J by 6 bases, with 18 bases of the junction left unmatched. The CDR3 spans 16 residues. Germline V gives CDR1 SGHRS, CDR2 YFSETQ. As DNA, the CDR3 is TGCGCCACCGGAAAACCTGGGACAGACCGGGTCAATGAGCAGTTCTTC. Protein: CATGKPGTDRVNEQFF. Complete variable domain (other parts from reference TRBV5-1 and TRBJ2-1): KAGVTQTPRYLIKTRGQQVTLSCSPISGHRSVSWYQQTPGQGLQFLFEYFSETQRNKGNFPGRFSGRQFSNSRSEMNVSTLELGDSALYLCATGKPGTDRVNEQFFGPGTRLTVL.

V gene TRBV14 combines with J gene TRBJ2-7, with 8 bases that match TRBD1. The V gene's germline CDR1 is SGHDN and CDR2 FVKESK. The V and J ends lost 7 bases and 6 bases, in that order; junction bases with no gene match: 11. This CDR3 region has 14 residues. The CDR3: CASKMAGQGGEQYF. The CDR3 nucleotides are TGTGCCAGCAAAATGGCTGGACAGGGAGGCGAGCAGTACTTC. The full variable domain, with the rest looked up from reference TRBV14 and TRBJ2-7, is EAGVTQFPSHSVIEKGQTVTLRCDPISGHDNLYWYRRVMGKEIKFLLHFVKESKQDESGMPNNRFLAERTGGTYSTLKVQPAELEDSGVYFCASKMAGQGGEQYFGPGTRLTVT.

This clonotype was detected many times. This chain uses TRBV18 with TRBJ1-1, with D possibly matching TRBD1 (6 bases). The CDR3 contains 14 residues. In germline, CDR1 is KGHSH, CDR2 LQKENI. The ends were cut back, 2 bases at V and 3 bases at J, with 10 bases in the middle. Written as DNA, the CDR3 is TGTGCCAGCTCACCATTACAGGGATACACTGAAGCTTTCTTT. Its protein product is CASSPLQGYTEAFF.

In regard to this clonotype: Just one base apart from a much larger clone, this may be a read error. V is TRBV6-4 and J is TRBJ2-3; 9 nucleotides agree with TRBD2. With 4 bases clipped from V and 3 bases from J, the junction kept 5 bases outside the gene matches. The CDR3 has 15 residues. From germline, CDR1 is MRHNA and CDR2 SNTAGT. CDR3 DNA: TGTGCCAGCAGTGGCTCCAGCGGGAGGACAGATACGCAGTATTTT. Protein product: CASSGSSGRTDTQYF.

This clonotype was counted at least ten times. This chain connects TRBV10-3 to TRBJ2-1, with TRBD2 matching over 11 bases. In germline, CDR1 is ENHRY, CDR2 SYGVKD. The length of the CDR3 is 15 residues. J was trimmed by 8 bases and V by 7 bases; bases with no gene match: 10. CDR3 amino acids: CAIKTTSGIVDEQFF. CDR3 DNA: TGTGCCATCAAGACGACTAGCGGGATTGTGGATGAGCAGTTCTTC.

This chain uses TRBV20-1 with TRBJ1-1; no clear D. This CDR3 is built from 13 residues. In germline, CDR1 is DFQATT, CDR2 SNEGSKA (reference sequence). Trimming removed 6 bases at V and 5 bases at J, with 16 bases between. CDR3 loop: CSALTGSGTEAFF. In DNA, the CDR3 is TGCAGTGCGCTGACCGGCTCGGGGACTGAAGCTTTCTTT.